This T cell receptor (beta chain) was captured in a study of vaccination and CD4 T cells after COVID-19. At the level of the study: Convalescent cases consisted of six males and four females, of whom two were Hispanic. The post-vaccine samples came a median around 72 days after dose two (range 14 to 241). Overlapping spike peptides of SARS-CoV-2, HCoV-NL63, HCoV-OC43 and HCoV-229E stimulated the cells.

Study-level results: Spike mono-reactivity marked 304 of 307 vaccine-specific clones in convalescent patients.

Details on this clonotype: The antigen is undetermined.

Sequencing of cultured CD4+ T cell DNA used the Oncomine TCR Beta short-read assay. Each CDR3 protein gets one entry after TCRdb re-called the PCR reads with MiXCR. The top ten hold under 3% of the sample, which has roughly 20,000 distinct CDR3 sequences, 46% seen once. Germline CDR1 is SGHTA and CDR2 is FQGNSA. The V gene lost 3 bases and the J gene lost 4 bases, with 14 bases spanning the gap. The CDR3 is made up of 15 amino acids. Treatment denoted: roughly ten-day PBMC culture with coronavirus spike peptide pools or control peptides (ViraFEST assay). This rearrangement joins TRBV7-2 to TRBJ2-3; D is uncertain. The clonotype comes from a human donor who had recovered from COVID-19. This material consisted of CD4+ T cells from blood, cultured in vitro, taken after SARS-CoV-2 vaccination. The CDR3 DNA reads TGTGCCAGCAGCTTCCGGCTAGGGCTGCCAGATACGCAGTATTTT. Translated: CASSFRLGLPDTQYF.